Listed below are T cell receptor beta chains from one sample, sequenced in a study of OX40 agonist ivuxolimab in advanced cancers. The repertoire was sequenced with immunoSEQ multiplex PCR; TCRdb's copy has only in-frame clones and lacks some. The data show 15,000 or so clones, 60% to 85% seen once. The sample was CD4+ or CD8+ T cells sorted from blood, taken in a trial of the OX40 agonist ivuxolimab. Receptors originate from an adult with an advanced solid tumor such as melanoma, head and neck, liver or kidney cancer. Both conserved end residues are part of each CDR3. The order of the fields is clone size, D gene, J gene, V gene, CDR3 DNA, CDR3 protein. A D gene is named only where the DNA matches it firmly. Some rows have no size entry. The others give once, few or many, or a class for an expanded clone.

clone_size: .; d_call: TRBD1; j_call: TRBJ2-7; v_call: TRBV5-5; cdr3_nt: TGTGCCAGCAGCTTAGAGACAGGGTGGTACGAGCAGTACTTC; cdr3_aa: CASSLETGWYEQYF
clone_size: once; d_call: .; j_call: TRBJ1-2; v_call: TRBV27; cdr3_nt: TGTGCCAGCAGTTTATTTTGGGGATCAAACTATGGCTACACCTTC; cdr3_aa: CASSLFWGSNYGYTF
clone_size: .; d_call: .; j_call: TRBJ1-1; v_call: TRBV9; cdr3_nt: TGTGCCAGCAGCGTAGGGGGGTGGTCTGAAGCTTTCTTT; cdr3_aa: CASSVGGWSEAFF
clone_size: .; d_call: TRBD1; j_call: TRBJ1-2; v_call: TRBV7-2; cdr3_nt: TGTGCCAGCAGAATGACAGGGCGGAGGGACTATGGCTACACCTTC; cdr3_aa: CASRMTGRRDYGYTF
clone_size: medium-sized; d_call: .; j_call: TRBJ1-2; v_call: TRBV27; cdr3_nt: TGTGCCAGCAGTTTATCCCCTTTCTATGGCTACACCTTC; cdr3_aa: CASSLSPFYGYTF
clone_size: .; d_call: TRBD1; j_call: TRBJ2-7; v_call: TRBV11-2; cdr3_nt: TGTGCCAGCAGCTTCTACGGACAGGGGGCCTACGAGCAGTACTTC; cdr3_aa: CASSFYGQGAYEQYF
clone_size: .; d_call: .; j_call: TRBJ1-2; v_call: TRBV15; cdr3_nt: TGTGCCACCACAGCCGGGTATGGCTACACCTTC; cdr3_aa: CATTAGYGYTF
clone_size: few; d_call: TRBD1; j_call: TRBJ2-1; v_call: TRBV7-9; cdr3_nt: TGTGCCAGCAGCCTGACAGGGTACCCAATTGAGCAGTTCTTC; cdr3_aa: CASSLTGYPIEQFF
clone_size: .; d_call: .; j_call: TRBJ2-3; v_call: TRBV7-2; cdr3_nt: TGTGCCAGCAGCTTCTCAGATACGCAGTATTTT; cdr3_aa: CASSFSDTQYF
clone_size: .; d_call: .; j_call: TRBJ1-1; v_call: TRBV7-6; cdr3_nt: TGTGCCAGCAGCTTAGGGGCAGGGGATACTGAAGCTTTCTTT; cdr3_aa: CASSLGAGDTEAFF
clone_size: .; d_call: .; j_call: TRBJ2-3; v_call: TRBV11-2; cdr3_nt: TGTGCCAGCAGCTTATTGGTCTCCCCCACAGATACGCAGTATTTT; cdr3_aa: CASSLLVSPTDTQYF
clone_size: .; d_call: TRBD1; j_call: TRBJ1-6; v_call: TRBV6-5; cdr3_nt: TGTGCCAGCAGTTACGGACAGGGAGGGATACCCCTCCACTTT; cdr3_aa: CASSYGQGGIPLHF
clone_size: .; d_call: .; j_call: TRBJ1-2; v_call: TRBV11-2; cdr3_nt: TGTGCCAGCAGCTTAGATCTGTGGGCCGGGGGAGGCTACACCTTC; cdr3_aa: CASSLDLWAGGGYTF
clone_size: medium-sized; d_call: TRBD1; j_call: TRBJ2-7; v_call: TRBV5-1; cdr3_nt: TGCGCCAGCAGCTTGGCCTTAGGACAGGGGGCCGAGCAGTACTTC; cdr3_aa: CASSLALGQGAEQYF
clone_size: .; d_call: .; j_call: TRBJ2-2; v_call: TRBV7-2; cdr3_nt: TGTGCCAGCAGCTTTGGGGGCTTGGGTACCGGGGAGCTGTTTTTT; cdr3_aa: CASSFGGLGTGELFF
clone_size: medium-sized; d_call: .; j_call: TRBJ1-2; v_call: TRBV11-2; cdr3_nt: TGTGCCAGCAGCTCGGGGAGGGAATATTATGGCTACACCTTC; cdr3_aa: CASSSGREYYGYTF
clone_size: .; d_call: TRBD2; j_call: TRBJ2-2; v_call: TRBV7-9; cdr3_nt: TGTGCCAGCAGCCCATGGGGACTAGCGGGGGGGCCTGACACCGGGGAGCTGTTTTTT; cdr3_aa: CASSPWGLAGGPDTGELFF
clone_size: .; d_call: .; j_call: TRBJ2-2; v_call: TRBV5-1; cdr3_nt: TGCGCCAGCAGCTTGGATGGGGTCACGAGCACCGGGGAGCTGTTTTTT; cdr3_aa: CASSLDGVTSTGELFF
clone_size: .; d_call: .; j_call: TRBJ2-5; v_call: TRBV27; cdr3_nt: TGTGCCAGCAGTTATGGGGAGACCCAGTACTTC; cdr3_aa: CASSYGETQYF
clone_size: .; d_call: .; j_call: TRBJ1-4; v_call: TRBV9; cdr3_nt: TGTGCCAGCAGCGTAGCAGGAGGGAATGAAAAACTGTTTTTT; cdr3_aa: CASSVAGGNEKLFF
clone_size: .; d_call: TRBD1; j_call: TRBJ2-5; v_call: TRBV5-4; cdr3_nt: TGTGCCAGCAGGTTTGGGACAGGGGCCAGCCAAGAGACCCAGTACTTC; cdr3_aa: CASRFGTGASQETQYF
clone_size: .; d_call: TRBD1; j_call: TRBJ2-2; v_call: TRBV4-3; cdr3_nt: TGCGCCAGCAGCCGGGACAGAAGTTTCACCGGGGAGCTGTTTTTT; cdr3_aa: CASSRDRSFTGELFF
clone_size: .; d_call: .; j_call: TRBJ1-5; v_call: TRBV5-6; cdr3_nt: TGTGCCAGCAGCTTGGTCGGACACAGCAGCGCCCAGCATTTT; cdr3_aa: CASSLVGHSSAQHF
clone_size: medium-sized; d_call: .; j_call: TRBJ1-3; v_call: TRBV6-1; cdr3_nt: TGTGCCAGCAGTGAATGGGCCAACACCATATATTTT; cdr3_aa: CASSEWANTIYF
clone_size: medium-sized; d_call: TRBD1; j_call: TRBJ2-2; v_call: TRBV19; cdr3_nt: TGTGCCAGTAGTTGGGACAGGGGATCCCCCGGGGAGCTGTTTTTT; cdr3_aa: CASSWDRGSPGELFF
clone_size: .; d_call: .; j_call: TRBJ2-2; v_call: TRBV4-3; cdr3_nt: TGCGCCAGCAGCCAAGATGGTCGGACGGGTTCCGGGGAGCTGTTTTTT; cdr3_aa: CASSQDGRTGSGELFF
clone_size: .; d_call: TRBD1; j_call: TRBJ1-1; v_call: TRBV6-6; cdr3_nt: TGTGCCAGCAGCCCTGTGACAGGGGCCTCAAACACTGAAGCTTTCTTT; cdr3_aa: CASSPVTGASNTEAFF